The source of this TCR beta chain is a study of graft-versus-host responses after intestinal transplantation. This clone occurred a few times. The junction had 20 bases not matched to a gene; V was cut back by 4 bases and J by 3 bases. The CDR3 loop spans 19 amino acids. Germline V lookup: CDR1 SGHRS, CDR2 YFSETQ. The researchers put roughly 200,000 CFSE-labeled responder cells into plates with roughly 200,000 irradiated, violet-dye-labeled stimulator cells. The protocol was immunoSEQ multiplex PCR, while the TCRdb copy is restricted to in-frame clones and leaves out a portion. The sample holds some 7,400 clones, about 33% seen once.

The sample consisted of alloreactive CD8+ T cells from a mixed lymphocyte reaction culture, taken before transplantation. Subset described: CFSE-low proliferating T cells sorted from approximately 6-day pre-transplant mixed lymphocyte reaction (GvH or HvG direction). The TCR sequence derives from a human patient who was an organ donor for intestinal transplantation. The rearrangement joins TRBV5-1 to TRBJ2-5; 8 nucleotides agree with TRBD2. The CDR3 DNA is TGCGCCAGCAGCCACCGATTTACTAGCGGAAGAGAAGGGAAAGAGACCCAGTACTTC. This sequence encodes CASSHRFTSGREGKETQYF.